Here is one T cell receptor beta chain with its context. No antigen is known for it. Using immunoSEQ multiplex PCR, the repertoire was profiled, and TCRdb retains in-frame clones only, with some absent. The sample shows around 99,000 clones, roughly 81% of them seen only once. This sample was included in a study of PD-1 blockade in classical Hodgkin lymphoma. Study-level points and caveats: With CD4+ cells, TCR diversity rose significantly by C4D1, but not with CD8+ cells. Complete responders showed a baseline diversity that resembled the diversity of newly diagnosed patients.

Patients all relapsed after autologous stem cell transplantation, and there was variation in brentuximab vedotin exposure. This CDR3 contains 16 residues. Germline lookup yields CDR1 SGHTA and CDR2 FQGTGA. Trimming removed 1 base from V and 0 bases from J, with 9 bases in between. The sequence came from a human donor with classical Hodgkin lymphoma. The chain joins TRBV7-3 to TRBJ2-2, with D possibly TRBD2 on 5 matching bases. Sequencing used peripheral blood mononuclear cells (PBMCs), obtained before the second cycle of nivolumab. The CDR3 DNA follows: TGTGCCAGCAGCTTAAATCCAGCGGCGAACACCGGGGAGCTGTTTTTT. Translating gives CASSLNPAANTGELFF.